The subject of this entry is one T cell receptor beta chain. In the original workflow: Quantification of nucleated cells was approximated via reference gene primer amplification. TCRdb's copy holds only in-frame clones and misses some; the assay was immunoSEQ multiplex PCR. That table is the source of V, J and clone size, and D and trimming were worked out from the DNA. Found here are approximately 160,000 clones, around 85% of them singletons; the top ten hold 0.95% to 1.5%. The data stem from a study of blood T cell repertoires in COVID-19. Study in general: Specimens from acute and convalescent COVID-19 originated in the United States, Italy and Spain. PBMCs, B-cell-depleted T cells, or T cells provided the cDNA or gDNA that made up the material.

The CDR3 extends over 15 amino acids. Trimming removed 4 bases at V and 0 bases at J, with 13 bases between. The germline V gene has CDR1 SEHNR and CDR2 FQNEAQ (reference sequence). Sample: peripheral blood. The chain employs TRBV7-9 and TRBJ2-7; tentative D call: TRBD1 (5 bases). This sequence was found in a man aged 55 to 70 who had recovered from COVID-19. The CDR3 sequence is CASSSQSGISYEQYF. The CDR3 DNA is TGTGCCAGCAGCTCCCAGTCAGGGATCTCCTACGAGCAGTACTTC.